This T cell receptor (beta chain) was captured in a study of blood T cell repertoires in COVID-19. Methods used by the authors: Researchers report that nucleated cell counts were estimated from reference gene primer amplification. Using immunoSEQ multiplex PCR, the repertoire was profiled, and TCRdb retains in-frame clones only, with some absent. For V, J and clone size, that table is used; D and trimming come from the DNA. This table holds 51,000 or so clones, approximately 85% found once. The germline V and J ends were trimmed by 0 bases and 0 bases, with 6 bases remaining between them. Germline assignment: CDR1 KGHSH and CDR2 LQKENI. CDR3 size: 15 residues.

Sequencing was carried out using peripheral blood. The TCR originated in an elderly woman with COVID-19, enrolled during active disease. J is TRBJ2-1 and V is TRBV18; maybe TRBD2 (5 bases). Written as DNA, the CDR3 is TGTGCCAGCTCACCACCGGGGAGCTCCTACAATGAGCAGTTCTTC. Amino acid sequence: CASSPPGSSYNEQFF.